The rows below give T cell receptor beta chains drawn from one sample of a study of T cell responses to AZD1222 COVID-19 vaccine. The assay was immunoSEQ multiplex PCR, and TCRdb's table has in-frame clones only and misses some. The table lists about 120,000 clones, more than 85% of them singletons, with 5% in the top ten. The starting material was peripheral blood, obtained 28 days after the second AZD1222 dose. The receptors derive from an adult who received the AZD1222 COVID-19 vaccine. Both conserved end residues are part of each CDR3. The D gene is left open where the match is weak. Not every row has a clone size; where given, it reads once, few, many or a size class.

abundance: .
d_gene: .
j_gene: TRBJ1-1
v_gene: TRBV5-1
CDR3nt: TGCGCCAGCAGCCGGACAGCTGATGAAGCTTTCTTT
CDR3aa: CASSRTADEAFF

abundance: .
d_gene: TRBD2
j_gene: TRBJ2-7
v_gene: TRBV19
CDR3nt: TGTGCCAGTAGTATACGAGGGACTACCTACGAGCAGTACTTC
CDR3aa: CASSIRGTTYEQYF

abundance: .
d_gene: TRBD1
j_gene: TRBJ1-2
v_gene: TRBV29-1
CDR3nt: TGCAGCGCCCCACCGGGACAGGGTGAATATGGCTACACCTTC
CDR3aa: CSAPPGQGEYGYTF

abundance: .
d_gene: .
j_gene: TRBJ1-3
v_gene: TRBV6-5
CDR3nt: TGTGCCAGCAGTCCAGGACATAGGACGGGAAACACCATATATTTT
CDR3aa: CASSPGHRTGNTIYF

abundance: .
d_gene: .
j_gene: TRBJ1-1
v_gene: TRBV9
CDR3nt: TGTGCCAGCAGCGTAGGTCACAGCTTCGGGACTGAAGCTTTCTTT
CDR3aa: CASSVGHSFGTEAFF

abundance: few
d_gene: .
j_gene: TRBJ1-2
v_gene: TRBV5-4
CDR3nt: TGTGCCAGCAGCTTCGGGGAGCTATATGGCTACACCTTC
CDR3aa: CASSFGELYGYTF

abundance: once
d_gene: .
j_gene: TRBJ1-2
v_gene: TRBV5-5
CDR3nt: TGTGCCAGCAGCTTTTCGACCGAGTATGGCTACACCTTC
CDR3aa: CASSFSTEYGYTF

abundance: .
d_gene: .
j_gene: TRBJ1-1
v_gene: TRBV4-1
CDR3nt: TGCGCCAGCAGCCAAGACGCAGGAAACACTGAAGCTTTCTTT
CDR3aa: CASSQDAGNTEAFF

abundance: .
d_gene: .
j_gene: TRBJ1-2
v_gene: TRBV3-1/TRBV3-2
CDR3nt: TGTGCCAGCAGCCCAGAGAGGGAGGACTATGGCTACACCTTC
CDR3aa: CASSPEREDYGYTF

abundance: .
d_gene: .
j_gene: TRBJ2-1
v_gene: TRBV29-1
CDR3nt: TGCAGCGTTGAATCTATGAATGAGCAGTTCTTC
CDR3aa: CSVESMNEQFF

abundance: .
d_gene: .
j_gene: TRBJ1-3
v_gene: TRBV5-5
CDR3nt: TGTGCCAGCAGCCTGGTGGAGAGTGGAAACACCATATATTTT
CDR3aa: CASSLVESGNTIYF

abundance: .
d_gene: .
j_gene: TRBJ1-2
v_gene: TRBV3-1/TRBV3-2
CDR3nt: TGTGCCAGCAGCAAAACCGGACAGACCTACTATGGCTACACCTTC
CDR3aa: CASSKTGQTYYGYTF

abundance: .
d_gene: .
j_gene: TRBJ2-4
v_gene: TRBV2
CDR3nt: TGTGCCAGCACCTCTTGGCAGGCCAAAAACATTCAGTACTTC
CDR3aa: CASTSWQAKNIQYF

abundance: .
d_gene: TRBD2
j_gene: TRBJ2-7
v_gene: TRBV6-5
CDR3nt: TGTGCCAGCAGATCACCCAGCGGGGCCTACGAGCAGTACTTC
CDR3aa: CASRSPSGAYEQYF

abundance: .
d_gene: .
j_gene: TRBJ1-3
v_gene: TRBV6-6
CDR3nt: TGTGCCAGCGGTCCCGGGAGCTCTGGAAACACCATATATTTT
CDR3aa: CASGPGSSGNTIYF

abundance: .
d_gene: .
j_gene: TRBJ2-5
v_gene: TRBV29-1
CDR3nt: TGCAGCGCGATGACTAGTGGAGAGACCCAGTACTTC
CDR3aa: CSAMTSGETQYF

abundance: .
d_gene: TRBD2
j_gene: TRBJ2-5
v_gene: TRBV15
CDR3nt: TGTGCCACCAGCTCTCGACTAGCGGGGAAAGAGACCCAGTACTTC
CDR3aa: CATSSRLAGKETQYF

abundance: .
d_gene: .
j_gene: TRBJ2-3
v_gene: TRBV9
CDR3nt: TGTGCCAGCAGCGCACAGCAAGATACGCAGTATTTT
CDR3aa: CASSAQQDTQYF

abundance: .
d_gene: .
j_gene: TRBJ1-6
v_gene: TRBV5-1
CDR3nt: TGCGCCAGCAGCCCTGGAGGCGGATCGGGGTTGGTACCCCTCCACTTT
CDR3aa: CASSPGGGSGLVPLHF

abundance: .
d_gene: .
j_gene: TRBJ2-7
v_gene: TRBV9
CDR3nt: TGTGCCAGCAGCGAAGGCAGGGGCGAGCAGTACTTC
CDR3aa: CASSEGRGEQYF

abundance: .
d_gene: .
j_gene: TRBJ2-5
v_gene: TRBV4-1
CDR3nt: TGCGCCAGCAGCCACCGAGGTAGCGGCCGACACCAAGAGACCCAGTACTTC
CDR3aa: CASSHRGSGRHQETQYF

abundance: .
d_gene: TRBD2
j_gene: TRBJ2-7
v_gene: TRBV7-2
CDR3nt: TGTGCCAGCAGCGACGCGGGGGGGCCCTACGAGCAGTACTTC
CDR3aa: CASSDAGGPYEQYF

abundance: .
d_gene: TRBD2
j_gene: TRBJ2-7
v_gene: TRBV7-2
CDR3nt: TGTGCCAGCAGCTTCCAGACGGGGGGCTACGAGCAGTACTTC
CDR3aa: CASSFQTGGYEQYF

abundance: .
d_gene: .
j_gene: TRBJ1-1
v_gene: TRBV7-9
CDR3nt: TGTGCCAGCAGCCCCCCGAGCGAGGCTTTCTTT
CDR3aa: CASSPPSEAFF

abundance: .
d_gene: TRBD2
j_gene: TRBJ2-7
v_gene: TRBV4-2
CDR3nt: TGTGCCAGCAGCCAAGATTGGGGACTAGCGGGACGTTCCTACGAGCAGTACTTC
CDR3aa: CASSQDWGLAGRSYEQYF

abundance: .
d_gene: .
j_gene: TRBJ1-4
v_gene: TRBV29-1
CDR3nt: TGCAGCGTTCAACCTCCAACTAATGAAAAACTGTTTTTT
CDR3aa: CSVQPPTNEKLFF

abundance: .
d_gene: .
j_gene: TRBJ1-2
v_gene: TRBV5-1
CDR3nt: TGCGCCAGCAGCTTTTCCGAAGGGGCGGGGGGCTACACCTTC
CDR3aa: CASSFSEGAGGYTF

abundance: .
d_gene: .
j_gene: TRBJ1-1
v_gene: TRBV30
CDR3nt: TGTGCCTGGAGTGTACAGCAGAACACTGAAGCTTTCTTT
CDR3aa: CAWSVQQNTEAFF

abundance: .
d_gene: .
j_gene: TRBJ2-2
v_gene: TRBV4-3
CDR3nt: TGCGCCAGCAGCCAAGGGGTAGGGGGGGCCACCGGGGAGCTGTTTTTT
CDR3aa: CASSQGVGGATGELFF

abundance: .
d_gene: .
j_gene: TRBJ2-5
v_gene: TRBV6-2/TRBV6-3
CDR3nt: TGTGCCAGCAGTTTCCCCCCGCTCCCGGGACGAGGAGAGACCCAGTACTTC
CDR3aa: CASSFPPLPGRGETQYF

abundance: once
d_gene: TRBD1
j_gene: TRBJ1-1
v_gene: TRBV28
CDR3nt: TGTGCCAGCAGTTTAGAACAGGGGGGGAGGGAAGCTTTCTTT
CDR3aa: CASSLEQGGREAFF

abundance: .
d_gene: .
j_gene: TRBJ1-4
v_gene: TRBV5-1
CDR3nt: TGCGCCAGCAGCTTGGACCCGGCACCTGAAAAACTGTTTTTT
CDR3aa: CASSLDPAPEKLFF

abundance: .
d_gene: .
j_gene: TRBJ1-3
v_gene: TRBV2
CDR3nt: TGTGCCAGCAGTGATAGTCGGGGCCTAGCTGGAAACACCATATATTTT
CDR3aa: CASSDSRGLAGNTIYF

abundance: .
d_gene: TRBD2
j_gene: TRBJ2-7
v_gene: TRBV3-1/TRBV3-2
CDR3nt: TGTGCCAGCACCTTAGCGGGGGACTACGAGCAGTACTTC
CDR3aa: CASTLAGDYEQYF

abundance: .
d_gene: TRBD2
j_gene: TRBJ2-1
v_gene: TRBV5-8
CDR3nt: TGTGCCAGCAGCTTGGTCGGTTGGGGACTAGCGGGGTACAATGAGCAGTTCTTC
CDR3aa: CASSLVGWGLAGYNEQFF

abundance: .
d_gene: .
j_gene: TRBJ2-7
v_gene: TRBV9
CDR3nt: TGTGCCAGCAGCGTAGGGTGGGGGAGCTCCTACGAGCAGTACTTC
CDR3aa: CASSVGWGSSYEQYF

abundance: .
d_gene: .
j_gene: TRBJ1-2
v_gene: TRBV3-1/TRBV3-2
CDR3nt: TGTGCCAGCAGCCAAGCTGGGGGCTACACCTTC
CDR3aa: CASSQAGGYTF

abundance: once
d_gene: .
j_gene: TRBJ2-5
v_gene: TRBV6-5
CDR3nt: TGTGCCAGCAGTTCCCGGCAGGGCCAAGAGACCCAGTACTTC
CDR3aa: CASSSRQGQETQYF

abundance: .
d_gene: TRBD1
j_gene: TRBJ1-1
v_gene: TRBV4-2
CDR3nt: TGTGCCAGCAGCCAACAAGGGGGCGAGGGCACTGAAGCTTTCTTT
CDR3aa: CASSQQGGEGTEAFF

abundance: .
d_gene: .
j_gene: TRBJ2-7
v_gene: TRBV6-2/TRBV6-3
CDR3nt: TGTGCCAGCAGTTACTCGAAGGGATTTGGGCAGGCGATTTCCTACGAGCAGTACTTC
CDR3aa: CASSYSKGFGQAISYEQYF

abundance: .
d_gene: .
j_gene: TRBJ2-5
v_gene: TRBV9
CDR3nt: TGTGCCAGCAGCGCCGGGGGGCGGGAGACCCAGTACTTC
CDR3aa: CASSAGGRETQYF

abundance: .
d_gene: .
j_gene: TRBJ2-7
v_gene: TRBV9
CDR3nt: TGTGCCAATGCGGGGCAGGGGTCCTACGAGCAGTACTTC
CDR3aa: CANAGQGSYEQYF

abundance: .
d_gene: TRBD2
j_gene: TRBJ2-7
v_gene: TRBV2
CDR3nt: TGTGCCAGCAGTGAAGCGGGTGGCCTAGCGGTGCTCGAGCAGTACTTC
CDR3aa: CASSEAGGLAVLEQYF

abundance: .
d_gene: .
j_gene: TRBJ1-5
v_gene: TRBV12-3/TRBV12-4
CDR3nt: TGTGCCAGCAGCCCCTATGGGGAGGAGCCCCAGCATTTT
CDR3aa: CASSPYGEEPQHF

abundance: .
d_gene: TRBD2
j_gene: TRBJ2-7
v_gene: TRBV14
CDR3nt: TGTGCCAGCAGCCAAGTAGCGGGAGGACACGAGCAGTACTTC
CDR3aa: CASSQVAGGHEQYF